These 19 T cell receptor beta chains share one sample of origin, sequenced in a study of blood T cell repertoires in COVID-19. Libraries were prepared by immunoSEQ multiplex PCR; TCRdb keeps only in-frame clonotypes and omits some of them. Altogether under 250,000 clones are present, 80% to 90% being singletons, with the ten largest covering 1.3% to 1.5%. Material: peripheral blood. These receptors were taken from a man older than 75 with acute or convalescent COVID-19.

The rearrangement links TRBV7-8 to TRBJ2-2; D not resolved. The CDR3 runs to 13 residues. The ends were cut back, 1 base at V and 4 bases at J, with 4 bases in the middle. CDR1 and CDR2 from the germline V gene are SGHVS and FQNEAQ. CDR3 in DNA: TGTGCCAGCAGCTTAGTATCCACCGGGGAGCTGTTTTTT. This translates into CASSLVSTGELFF.

V gene TRBV28 combines with J gene TRBJ2-1; 9 bases agree with TRBD2. J was trimmed by 6 bases and V by 6 bases; bases with no gene match: 9. This CDR3 is 15 amino acids long. Looked up from germline, CDR1 is MDHEN and CDR2 is SYDVKM. The CDR3 DNA reads TGTGCCAGCAGGACTCCGGGACTAGCAGCCAATGAGCAGTTCTTC. Translating gives CASRTPGLAANEQFF.

The chain uses TRBV9 and TRBJ1-4, with 7 bases fitting TRBD1. Germline V gene data show CDR1 as SGDLS and CDR2 as YYNGEE. V lost 3 bases to trimming and J lost 4 bases; unmatched junction nucleotides: 3. The CDR3 is 14 residues long. The CDR3 DNA reads as TGTGCCAGCAGCGGGGACAGCTTTAATGAAAAACTGTTTTTT. It is translated as CASSGDSFNEKLFF.

The chain combines TRBV7-8 with TRBJ1-6; tentative D call: TRBD1 (6 bases). Between the trimmed V and J ends, which lost 3 bases and 7 bases, there was a span of 22 bases. Germline loops: CDR1 SGHVS, CDR2 FQNEAQ. The CDR3 loop spans 18 amino acids. The CDR3 region is CASSLPTRGGHQNSPLHF. CDR3 DNA sequence: TGTGCCAGCAGCTTGCCAACGAGGGGGGGACACCAAAATTCACCCCTCCACTTT.

The chain recombines TRBV15 with TRBJ1-6; D is ambiguous. Germline CDR1 LNHNV, CDR2 YYDKDF (reference sequence). The germline V and J ends were trimmed by 0 bases and 6 bases, with 9 bases remaining between them. This CDR3 region has 15 residues. CDR3 in amino acids: CATSRDLGGNSPLHF. The CDR3, as DNA: TGTGCCACCAGCAGAGATCTGGGAGGTAATTCACCCCTCCACTTT. The complete variable domain, with remaining parts taken from reference TRBV15 and TRBJ1-6, reads DAMVIQNPRYQVTQFGKPVTLSCSQTLNHNVMYWYQQKSSQAPKLLFHYYDKDFNNEADTPDNFQSRRPNTSFCFLDIRSPGLGDTAMYLCATSRDLGGNSPLHFGNGTRLTVT.

V is TRBV2 and J is TRBJ1-3; 11 bases match TRBD1. The CDR3 has 15 residues. V shed 5 bases and J 2 bases; nucleotides not matched to a gene: 2. From germline, CDR1 is SNHLY and CDR2 FYNNEI. The CDR3: CASSPDRGPGNTIYF. The CDR3 DNA sequence: TGTGCCAGCAGTCCGGACAGGGGGCCTGGAAACACCATATATTTT.

The chain combines TRBV5-4 with TRBJ2-3, with unresolved D. The CDR3 extends over 13 amino acids. With 5 bases removed from V and 5 bases from J, the gap between germline ends came to 12 bases. The germline V gene has CDR1 SGHNT and CDR2 YYREEE (reference sequence). Written as DNA, the CDR3 is TGTGCCAGCAGAAACTGGGCTGGAGATACGCAGTATTTT. Translated, it gives CASRNWAGDTQYF.

As concerns this clone: Additional DNA sequences in this sample encode the identical CDR3. CDR3 nucleotides: TGTGCCAGTAGACAGGGTGGCCAGCCCCAGCATTTT. Amino acid sequence: CASRQGGQPQHF. The chain links TRBV19 to TRBJ1-5, with a possible D match to TRBD1 (6 bases). Trimming left V 6 bases short and J 7 bases short, with 10 bases between. The CDR3 sequence is 12 residues long. From germline, CDR1 is LNHDA and CDR2 SQIVND (reference sequence). Complete variable domain (other parts from reference TRBV19 and TRBJ1-5): DGGITQSPKYLFRKEGQNVTLSCEQNLNHDAMYWYRQDPGQGLRLIYYSQIVNDFQKGDIAEGYSVSREKKESFPLTVTSAQKNPTAFYLCASRQGGQPQHFGDGTRLSIL.

The chain couples TRBV19 to TRBJ2-2, with D possibly matching TRBD2 (5 bases). There are 13 residues in the CDR3. Germline assignment: CDR1 LNHDA and CDR2 SQIVND (reference sequence). V was shortened by 6 bases and J by 6 bases, with 11 bases between the two germline ends. CDR3 residues: CASSPSGAGELFF. For the CDR3, the DNA is TGTGCCAGTAGCCCCTCCGGGGCCGGGGAGCTGTTTTTT. Supplemented by reference TRBV19 and TRBJ2-2, the full variable domain reads DGGITQSPKYLFRKEGQNVTLSCEQNLNHDAMYWYRQDPGQGLRLIYYSQIVNDFQKGDIAEGYSVSREKKESFPLTVTSAQKNPTAFYLCASSPSGAGELFFGEGSRLTVL.

The chain recombines TRBV5-6 with TRBJ1-5; 8 bases line up with TRBD1. The CDR3 is 16 residues long. Germline CDR1 reads SGHDT; CDR2 reads YYEEEE. After removal of 4 bases from V and 2 bases from J, the junction contained 8 bases not matched to a gene. The CDR3 nucleotides are TGTGCCAGCAGCGACGGGGGCAGGGGGCGCAATCAGCCCCAGCATTTT. This encodes CASSDGGRGRNQPQHF.

The rearrangement links TRBV3-1 (or the pseudogene TRBV3-2) to TRBJ2-2, with 7 nucleotides matching TRBD1. Germline CDR1 and CDR2: LGHDT and YNNKEL (reference sequence). Trimming took 3 bases from V and 4 from J; bases not matched to a gene: 2. This CDR3 is 14 amino acids long. In nucleotides, the CDR3 is TGTGCCAGCAGCCAGTACAGGGGCACCGGGGAGCTGTTTTTT. Protein sequence: CASSQYRGTGELFF.

V usage is TRBV12-3 or TRBV12-4 and J usage is TRBJ1-1; no reliable D call. V was cut by 2 bases and J by 4 bases, with 8 bases left in between. The CDR3 is 13 residues long. The CDR3 nucleotides are TGTGCCAGCAGTTTAAGCAGACTCACTGAAGCTTTCTTT. Its protein product is CASSLSRLTEAFF.

The chain combines TRBV19 with TRBJ2-1; TRBD2 agrees at 15 bases. This CDR3 is 16 amino acids long. Trimming at V came to 4 bases and at J to 5 bases, leaving 3 bases not matched to a gene. Germline V lookup: CDR1 LNHDA, CDR2 SQIVND (reference sequence). CDR3 protein: CASSTGTSGRNNEQFF. The CDR3 DNA reads TGTGCCAGTAGTACAGGGACTAGCGGGAGGAACAATGAGCAGTTCTTC. Combining the CDR3 with reference TRBV19 and TRBJ2-1 gives the whole variable domain DGGITQSPKYLFRKEGQNVTLSCEQNLNHDAMYWYRQDPGQGLRLIYYSQIVNDFQKGDIAEGYSVSREKKESFPLTVTSAQKNPTAFYLCASSTGTSGRNNEQFFGPGTRLTVL.

The V gene is TRBV20-1, the J gene TRBJ1-4, with no clear D. Germline-derived CDR1 and CDR2 are DFQATT and SNEGSKA (reference sequence). The CDR3 extends over 13 amino acids. V gave up 4 bases and J gave up 4 bases, with 10 bases separating them. CDR3 residues: CSAIEQLNEKLFF. CDR3 in DNA: TGCAGTGCTATTGAACAGCTTAATGAAAAACTGTTTTTT.

V gene TRBV3-1 (or the pseudogene TRBV3-2) combines with J gene TRBJ2-5; 10 nucleotides agree with TRBD1. The V gene end was trimmed by 1 base and the J gene end by 2 bases; junction bases not matched to a gene: 7. The CDR3 spans 17 residues. CDR1 and CDR2 from the germline V gene are LGHDT and YNNKEL (reference sequence). DNA of the CDR3: TGTGCCAGCAGCCAAGGTTACGGGACAGGGGCACAAGAGACCCAGTACTTC. This gives the protein CASSQGYGTGAQETQYF.

This rearrangement joins TRBV5-4 to TRBJ1-2; TRBD1 agrees at 11 bases. The junction had 3 bases not matched to a gene; V was cut back by 2 bases and J by 6 bases. CDR3 length: 14 residues. CDR1 and CDR2 from the germline V gene are SGHNT and YYREEE (reference sequence). CDR3 amino acids: CASSFPGQGDGYTF. In nucleotides, the CDR3 is TGTGCCAGCAGCTTCCCGGGACAGGGGGATGGCTACACCTTC.

This chain uses TRBV5-4 with TRBJ2-7; 16 nucleotides line up with TRBD2. The CDR3 is 15 amino acids. Germline V CDR1 and CDR2: SGHNT, YYREEE (reference sequence). J was trimmed by 4 bases and V by 5 bases; bases with no gene match: 3. The CDR3 reads CASREGLAGGYEQYF. The CDR3 DNA reads as TGTGCCAGCAGAGAGGGACTAGCGGGAGGGTACGAGCAGTACTTC.

Notes on this clone: This same CDR3 is encoded by further DNA sequences in the sample. V gene TRBV19 combines with J gene TRBJ1-1; possibly TRBD1 for D (5 bases). The CDR3 is made up of 13 amino acids. In germline, CDR1 is LNHDA, CDR2 SQIVND (reference sequence). V was clipped by 6 bases and J by 2 bases, with 10 bases between them. The CDR3 nucleotides read TGTGCCAGTAGCATTCAGGGCAACACTGAAGCTTTCTTT. Amino acids: CASSIQGNTEAFF.

J is TRBJ2-5 and V is TRBV11-3; weak D call: TRBD2 (5 bases). The CDR3 has 14 amino acids. The germline gives CDR1 SGHNT, CDR2 YENEEA. With 0 bases removed from V and 2 bases from J, the gap between germline ends came to 7 bases. Here the CDR3 DNA reads TGTGCCAGCAGCTTAGACGGGGTTCAAGAGACCCAGTACTTC. Protein sequence: CASSLDGVQETQYF.